The source of this T cell receptor beta chain is a study of T cell responses to AZD1222 COVID-19 vaccine. Method: immunoSEQ multiplex PCR; TCRdb's copy keeps in-frame clones and lacks some. The sample lists 150,000 or so clones; about 93% were seen once. With 10 bases removed from V and 5 bases from J, the gap between germline ends came to 14 bases. This CDR3 has 12 amino acids. The germline V gene encodes CDR1 ENHRY and CDR2 SYGVKD. The sequences come from peripheral blood, collected on day 0 of MenACWY control vaccination. The rearrangement joins TRBV10-3 to TRBJ1-1; D might be TRBD1 (5 bases). The clonotype originates from an adult in good health. The CDR3 region is CATSPGGTEAFF. The CDR3 region has the DNA TGTGCCACCTCACCTGGGGGGACTGAAGCTTTCTTT.